The present entry profiles one TCR beta chain with its context. Its antigen remains unknown. This sample was taken from a study of graft-versus-host responses after intestinal transplantation. Profiling relied on immunoSEQ multiplex PCR, and the TCRdb table lists in-frame clones only, not all of them. The table records around 17,000 clones, less than 85% of them present only once. V lost 7 bases to trimming and J lost 0 bases, with 16 bases between them. The CDR3 has 16 amino acids. Germline assignment: CDR1 MNHNY and CDR2 SVGAGI (reference sequence). Study results and limitations: Peak GvH clone levels in circulation were associated with early post-transplant HvG declines.

The authors processed graft tissue to release intraepithelial and lamina propria lymphocytes. The chain is built from TRBV6-6 and TRBJ1-5; no reliable D call. This sequence originates from a human patient who received an intestinal transplant, so some T cells may come from the graft donor. Material: ileum tissue, obtained 17 days after transplant. CDR3 nucleotides: TGTGCCAGCACCCCTCAGCAGAGCTTTAGCAATCAGCCCCAGCATTTT. It translates to CASTPQQSFSNQPQHF.